This T cell receptor (beta chain) derives from a study of T-cell reconstitution after alpha-beta-depleted transplantation in children. Molecular barcoding with unique molecular identifiers was used for the TCRbeta library. From the PCR reads, TCRdb called clonotypes with MiXCR, one entry per CDR3 protein. Found here are hundreds of thousands of distinct CDR3 sequences, 10% to 15% of them singletons; the top ten hold 0.65% to 0.9%. This CDR3 region has 16 residues. V was clipped by 3 bases and J by 2 bases; unmatched bases: 9. CDR1 and CDR2 from the germline V gene are SEHNR and FQNEAQ (reference sequence). Study-level findings and limits: Where some patients showed high TCRbeta diversity at day 60, it came from recipient T cells and thymic progenitors that had survived.

This clonotype turned up a few times. The antigen is undetermined. Sequencing used PBMCs, obtained before TCRalphabeta/CD19-depleted stem cell transplant. The chain carries TRBV7-9 and TRBJ2-5; 7 nucleotides align to TRBD2. The receptor comes from a girl aged 2 to 10 with congenital amegakaryocytic thrombocytopenia, due to receive a stem cell transplant. As DNA, the CDR3 is TGTGCCAGCAGCTTTGGATCGTCTAGCGGACAAGAGACCCAGTACTTC. Its translation: CASSFGSSSGQETQYF.